This T cell receptor beta chain was identified in a study of T-cell reconstitution after alpha-beta-depleted transplantation in children. It was with unique molecular identifiers that the TCRbeta library was prepared. Each CDR3 protein gets one entry after TCRdb re-called the PCR reads with MiXCR. The table records about 91,000 distinct CDR3 sequences, more than 7% of them present only once. Germline loops: CDR1 LGHNA, CDR2 YNFKEQ. After removal of 0 bases from V and 3 bases from J, the junction contained 5 bases not matched to a gene. The CDR3 contains 17 residues. The TCR was taken from a human donor who donated a stem cell graft to a child with congenital amegakaryocytic thrombocytopenia. The gene calls are TRBV4-2 and TRBJ2-2; 9 bases are a match to TRBD2. The specimen was PBMCs from the stem cell graft donor, collected from the stem cell graft. CDR3 bases: TGTGCCAGCAGCCAAGATGGCCTAGCGGGATACACCGGGGAGCTGTTTTTT. This codes for CASSQDGLAGYTGELFF.